This T cell receptor (beta chain) was recorded in a study of blood T cell repertoires in COVID-19. Germline V gene sequence: CDR1 MNHEY, CDR2 SVGAGI. The CDR3 spans 11 residues. V gave up 8 bases and J gave up 1 base, with 5 bases separating them. How the authors handled the data: Quantification of nucleated cells was approximated via reference gene primer amplification. The protocol was immunoSEQ multiplex PCR, while the TCRdb copy is restricted to in-frame clones and leaves out a portion. That table gives V, J and clone size, and the DNA gave D and trimming. Found here are 75,000 to 90,000 clones, approximately 89% of them singletons; the top ten hold roughly 4.5%.

Sequenced sample: peripheral blood. This TCR was recovered from a middle-aged man with active or convalescent COVID-19. This rearrangement joins TRBV6-5 to TRBJ1-2; no clear D. The CDR3 loop is CASLYNYGYTF. CDR3 in DNA: TGTGCCAGCCTGTATAACTATGGCTACACCTTC.